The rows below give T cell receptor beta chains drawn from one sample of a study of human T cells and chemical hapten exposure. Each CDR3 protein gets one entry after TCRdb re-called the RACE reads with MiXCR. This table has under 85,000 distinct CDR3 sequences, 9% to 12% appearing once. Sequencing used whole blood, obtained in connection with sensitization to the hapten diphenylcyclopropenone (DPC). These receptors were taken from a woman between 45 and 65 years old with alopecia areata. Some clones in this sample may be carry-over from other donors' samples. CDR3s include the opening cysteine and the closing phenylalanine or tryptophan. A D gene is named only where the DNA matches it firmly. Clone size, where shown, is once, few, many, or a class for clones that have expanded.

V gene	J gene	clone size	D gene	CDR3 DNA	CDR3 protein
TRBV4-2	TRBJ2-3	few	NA	TGTGCCAGCAGCCAAGAGGCGGCAGATACGCAGTATTTT	CASSQEAADTQYF
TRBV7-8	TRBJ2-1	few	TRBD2	TGTGCCAGCAGCTTAGCGGCGGGGGGTGAGCAGTTCTTC	CASSLAAGGEQFF
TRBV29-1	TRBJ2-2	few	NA	TGCAGCGCTTCGGATAGTGAGCTGTTTTTT	CSASDSELFF
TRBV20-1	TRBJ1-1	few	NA	TGCAGCGCCGCGGGGGGGGCCGCTTGGGGCACTGAAGCTTTCTTT	CSAAGGAAWGTEAFF
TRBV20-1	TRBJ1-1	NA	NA	TGCAGTGCTAGAGATCCCCTAACTGAAGCTTTCTTT	CSARDPLTEAFF
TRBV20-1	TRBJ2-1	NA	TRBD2	TGCAGTGCTACCCGACTAGCGGTATACAATGAGCAGTTCTTC	CSATRLAVYNEQFF
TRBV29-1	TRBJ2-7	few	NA	TGCAGCGTTCTCAGAGCCTACGAGCAGTACTTC	CSVLRAYEQYF
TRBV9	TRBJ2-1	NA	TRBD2	TGTGCCAGCAGCCCCGGAGGGCGGGAGAGGTTCAATGAGCAGTTCTTC	CASSPGGRERFNEQFF
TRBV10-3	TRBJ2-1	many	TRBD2	TGTGCCATCAGTGTGGGGACTAGCGATGAGCAGTTCTTC	CAISVGTSDEQFF
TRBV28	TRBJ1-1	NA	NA	TGTGCCAGCAGTTTACGCATCAGGGGGAACACTGAAGCTTTCTTT	CASSLRIRGNTEAFF
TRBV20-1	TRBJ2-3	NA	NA	TGCAGTGCTGGGGAAGGGACTCTCACAGATACGCAGTATTTT	CSAGEGTLTDTQYF
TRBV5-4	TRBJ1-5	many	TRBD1	TGTGCCAGCAGCTCGGACAGGATTCATCAGCCCCAGCATTTT	CASSSDRIHQPQHF
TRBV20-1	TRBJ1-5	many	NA	TGCAGTGCCAGCAGACCAGGGGGCAATCAGCCCCAGCATTTT	CSASRPGGNQPQHF
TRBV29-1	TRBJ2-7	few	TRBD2	TGCAGCGTTGCTGAGGGAGGGATGGAGCAGTACTTC	CSVAEGGMEQYF